This is a list of T cell receptor beta chains from one sample in a study of vaccination and CD4 T cells after COVID-19. Using its own MiXCR run on the PCR reads, TCRdb lists one record per CDR3 protein. The sample holds 8,900 or so distinct CDR3 sequences; 31% are singletons and the top ten take about two fifths. These receptors have no identified antigens. Source material: CD4+ T cells from blood, cultured in vitro. These receptors were obtained from a human donor in good health. The CDR3 runs from the conserved cysteine through the conserved F or W.

TRBV7-8	TRBJ1-2	CASSLTPDRGYTF
TRBV12-5	TRBJ1-1	CASALLNTEAFF
TRBV28	TRBJ1-3	CASNKWQFGNTIYF
TRBV11-3	TRBJ2-3	CASSLATTGDTQYF
TRBV20-1	TRBJ2-3	CSAIGLAGGGTDTQYF
TRBV11-3	TRBJ2-5	CASSLIGRRTQYF
TRBV7-3	TRBJ1-1	CASSLINVKNTEAFF
TRBV20-1	TRBJ2-5	CSAGKRAGEETQYF
TRBV2	TRBJ1-3	CASSEQLVRSGNTIYF
TRBV2	TRBJ2-6	CASSAGQGYRANVLTF
TRBV10-3	TRBJ2-2	CAISLEADGGELFF
TRBV20-1	TRBJ2-7	CSASRQGTRDEQYF
TRBV7-9	TRBJ1-1	CASSKEGRDTEAFF
TRBV6-5	TRBJ2-7	CASSLNSGTPTYEQYF
TRBV12-3/TRBV12-4	TRBJ1-6	CASSFSQLPLHF
TRBV15	TRBJ1-1	CATRNTGGTEAFF
TRBV10-3	TRBJ1-5	CAIGQLNQPQHF
TRBV20-1	TRBJ1-2	CSAREEFGTEGSYGYTF
TRBV6-1	TRBJ2-1	CASGRTGGSNEQFF